This T cell receptor (beta chain) was captured in a study of blood T cell repertoires in COVID-19 (dated by TCRdb to 2019 to 2021). In terms of the full investigation: Collaborator samples came from the United States, Italy and Spain and covered acute and convalescent phases of COVID-19. The prospective study material was composed of cDNA or gDNA derived from T cells, B-cell-depleted T cells, or PBMCs. Deeply sampled blood TCRbeta repertoires from subjects exposed to, actively infected with, or recovered from COVID-19 were included in the dataset. The repertoires were made available in a free public database intended to serve as a resource for research on the immune response to SARS-CoV-2. Samples were obtained from the ongoing ImmuneRACE study (first 160 participants) and from some 1,300 subjects provided by 6 global collaborators. A de-identified subject ID, COVID-19 status, age in years and sex were almost always included in the sample metadata. Where available, HLA class I and class II types were taken from metadata supplied by the sample provider and were not determined by assay-based typing. Broad study findings and their caveats: Clinical and demographic metadata were provided uncurated, with the amount varying by source and participant.

The CDR1 and CDR2 encoded by the germline V gene are MNHNS and SASEGT. The CDR3 runs 17 residues from the cysteine to the phenylalanine. Just the 51-base CDR3 DNA is kept, in frame starting at base 1. Between the V and J ends, shortened by 0 bases and 0 bases respectively, the junction contains 12 bases. Regarding this clone: The antigen it recognizes is unknown. It has no much larger one-base neighbor in the sample; base qualities were not kept.

In Seattle, one collaborating source enrolled patients while the infection was active and tracked those patients longitudinally over the course of disease. The collaborating institutions used their own protocols to collect whole blood in K2EDTA tubes. For TCRbeta analysis, collaborator samples were shipped as frozen whole blood, as isolated PBMCs, or as DNA extracted from either sample type. TCRbeta CDR3 regions were amplified from genomic DNA using the immunoSEQ Assay, a bias-controlled multiplex PCR. The study's processing was this. The number of nucleated cells in each sample was estimated by amplification of reference gene primers within the assay. Sequence reads were collapsed and filtered to measure the absolute abundance of every unique TCRbeta CDR3 rearrangement. For each sample, productive Simpson clonality was calculated by taking the square root of Simpson's diversity index across productive rearrangements. The immuneACCESS repertoire file appears here via TCRdb, limited to in-frame rearrangements. These files lack a portion of the clones; in checked studies, under half of the deficit traces to unresolved V genes, and the cause of the others is not known. That table supplies the V and J calls and clone size; D and trimming were determined from the DNA. The sample has approximately 530,000 clones on record, roughly nine tenths of them singletons. Of the sample, about 8.2% falls within the top ten clones.

The chain is assembled from TRBV6-1 and TRBJ2-1; TRBD2 is a weak D gene call, 6 bases matching. This clonotype was obtained from a woman between 45 and 60 years old with COVID-19, enrolled during active disease. Sequencing used peripheral blood. At the DNA level, the sequence is TGTGCCAGCAGTGAAGCCGGAGAGACTAGCTCCTACAATGAGCAGTTCTTC. It translates to CASSEAGETSSYNEQFF.